The sequence of this TCR beta chain was determined in a study of Ad26.COV2.S vaccination and SARS-CoV-2 variants. The V gene lost 4 bases and the J gene lost 2 bases, with 2 bases spanning the gap. This CDR3 comprises 11 residues. Remarks on this clone: Other DNA sequences from this sample encode an identical CDR3 as well.

The table came from immunoSEQ multiplex PCR; TCRdb's copy has only in-frame clones and leaves some out. The table lists over 85,000 clones, about three quarters of them singletons. The chain has TRBV12-3 or TRBV12-4 and TRBJ1-2; D not certain. The origin of this receptor is a human donor who had recovered from COVID-19. The starting material was peripheral blood, obtained after recovery from COVID-19. Written as DNA, the CDR3 is TGTGCCAGCAGTTCAAACTATGGCTACACCTTC. This translates into CASSSNYGYTF.